This is a list of T cell receptor beta chains from one sample in a study of cytomegalovirus exposure and HLA in healthy donors. TCRdb's copy holds only in-frame clones and misses some; the assay was immunoSEQ multiplex PCR. The profile shows about 120,000 clones, about 71% of them singletons. The sequenced material came from PBMCs. The source is a woman between 45 and 60 years old in good health and CMV-seronegative. CDR3s include the opening cysteine and the closing phenylalanine or tryptophan. The order of the fields is CDR3 protein, CDR3 DNA, clone size, J gene, D gene, V gene, CDR3 length. D genes are given only for firm matches. For some rows the clone size is stated as once, few or many, or as a class when expanded; others skip it.

CASSLGRSSGNTIYF,TGTGCCAGCAGCTTAGGACGGAGCTCTGGAAACACCATATATTTT,NA,TRBJ1-3,NA,TRBV7-2,15
CASRATGSNQPQHF,TGTGCCAGCAGGGCAACAGGAAGCAATCAGCCCCAGCATTTT,NA,TRBJ1-5,NA,TRBV27,14
CASSRMGTLSTDTQYF,TGTGCCAGCAGCCGAATGGGCACTTTGAGCACAGATACGCAGTATTTT,NA,TRBJ2-3,NA,TRBV7-3,16
CASSLDQGGKLFF,TGTGCCAGCAGCTTAGATCAGGGAGGAAAACTGTTTTTT,many,TRBJ1-4,NA,TRBV13,13
CASSTDRANEKLFF,TGTGCCAGCAGCACGGACAGGGCTAATGAAAAACTGTTTTTT,NA,TRBJ1-4,TRBD1,TRBV14,14
CASSTQGLAGGETQYF,TGTGCCAGTAGTACGCAGGGACTAGCGGGAGGAGAGACCCAGTACTTC,few,TRBJ2-5,TRBD2,TRBV19,16
CASRDRAYEQYF,TGTGCCAGCCGAGATAGAGCCTACGAGCAGTACTTC,NA,TRBJ2-7,NA,TRBV27,12
CASSAGQSYSYEQYF,TGTGCCAGCAGCGCGGGACAGTCTTACTCCTACGAGCAGTACTTC,NA,TRBJ2-7,NA,TRBV11-1,15
CARREGVNTDTQYF,TGTGCCAGGCGGGAGGGCGTTAACACAGATACGCAGTATTTT,NA,TRBJ2-3,TRBD2,TRBV2,14
CASGDRGTYEQYF,TGTGCCAGCGGGGACAGGGGAACCTACGAGCAGTACTTC,NA,TRBJ2-7,TRBD1,TRBV2,13
CASSVGQDYEQYF,TGCGCCAGCAGCGTGGGACAGGACTACGAGCAGTACTTC,NA,TRBJ2-7,TRBD1,TRBV5-1,13
CASSSIQGLNTEAFF,TGTGCCAGCAGCTCCATACAGGGATTGAACACTGAAGCTTTCTTT,NA,TRBJ1-1,NA,TRBV7-9,15
CASKRGANTEAFF,TGCGCCAGCAAGCGGGGGGCCAACACTGAAGCTTTCTTT,few,TRBJ1-1,NA,TRBV10-2,13
CASSLYLGIGDTEAFF,TGTGCCAGCAGCTTGTATCTGGGAATAGGGGACACTGAAGCTTTCTTT,NA,TRBJ1-1,NA,TRBV5-8,16
CASGRARETQYF,TGTGCCAGCGGGAGGGCCCGAGAGACCCAGTACTTC,NA,TRBJ2-5,TRBD2,TRBV28,12
CARQGDSPLHF,TGTGCCAGACAGGGGGATTCACCCCTCCACTTT,NA,TRBJ1-6,TRBD1,TRBV27,11
CASSRTSGSSDEQYF,TGCGCCAGCAGCAGGACTAGCGGGAGTTCTGACGAGCAGTACTTC,NA,TRBJ2-7,TRBD2,TRBV4-3,15
CASSVDLAGYEQYF,TGTGCCAGCAGCGTAGATCTAGCGGGATACGAGCAGTACTTC,few,TRBJ2-7,TRBD2,TRBV9,14
CASAVQTGAYEQYF,TGTGCCAGCGCCGTCCAGACAGGAGCCTACGAGCAGTACTTC,NA,TRBJ2-7,NA,TRBV25-1,14
CASSLGASQAFF,TGTGCCAGCAGTTTAGGGGCCTCTCAGGCTTTCTTT,NA,TRBJ1-1,NA,TRBV28,12
CAWSTTSRGETQYF,TGTGCCTGGAGCACAACCTCCAGGGGAGAGACCCAGTACTTC,NA,TRBJ2-5,NA,TRBV30,14
CASRALRGDGYTF,TGTGCCAGCAGAGCCCTTCGGGGGGATGGCTACACCTTC,NA,TRBJ1-2,NA,TRBV5-6,13
CASSRRGLAGAGANTGELFF,TGCGCCAGCAGCCGACGAGGGCTAGCGGGAGCGGGGGCGAACACCGGGGAGCTGTTTTTT,NA,TRBJ2-2,TRBD2,TRBV5-1,20
CAISKIGTGQGTGELFF,TGTGCCATCAGTAAAATCGGGACGGGACAGGGAACCGGGGAGCTGTTTTTT,once,TRBJ2-2,TRBD1,TRBV10-3,17
CASIGTQVYYEQYF,TGTGCCAGCATCGGGACACAAGTATACTACGAGCAGTACTTC,NA,TRBJ2-7,NA,TRBV28,14
CASSFRGDNTGELFF,TGTGCCAGCAGCTTTAGGGGCGATAACACCGGGGAGCTGTTTTTT,NA,TRBJ2-2,NA,TRBV7-9,15
CASSLYSYGYTF,TGCGCCAGCAGCTTATACAGCTATGGCTACACCTTC,NA,TRBJ1-2,NA,TRBV5-1,12
CASSTDQDRVRTDTQYF,TGTGCCAGTAGTACCGACCAAGACAGGGTCCGGACAGATACGCAGTATTTT,NA,TRBJ2-3,TRBD1,TRBV19,17
CASSEGSSIRNEQFF,TGTGCCAGCAGTGAAGGGTCTAGCATCCGAAATGAGCAGTTCTTC,NA,TRBJ2-1,NA,TRBV6-1,15
CASSEGHHYGYTF,TGTGCCAGCAGCGAGGGACACCACTATGGCTACACCTTC,few,TRBJ1-2,NA,TRBV7-3,13
CASSPQGQRAFF,TGTGCCAGCAGCCCTCAAGGACAGCGCGCTTTCTTT,NA,TRBJ1-1,NA,TRBV13,12
CASSGVGNTIYF,TGCGCCAGCTCCGGTGTGGGAAACACCATATATTTT,NA,TRBJ1-3,NA,TRBV4-1,12
CASSLGGGYNQPQHF,TGTGCCAGCAGTTTAGGGGGGGGGTACAATCAGCCCCAGCATTTT,NA,TRBJ1-5,NA,TRBV28,15
CASSGKTGNNEKLFF,TGCGCCAGCAGCGGAAAGACAGGAAATAATGAAAAACTGTTTTTT,NA,TRBJ1-4,NA,TRBV5-1,15
CASSTPRNTEAFF,TGTGCCAGTAGTACCCCCAGGAACACTGAAGCTTTCTTT,NA,TRBJ1-1,NA,TRBV19,13
CAWRVRGYTF,TGTGCCTGGAGGGTCCGGGGCTACACCTTC,NA,TRBJ1-2,NA,TRBV30,10
CASSRQNMNTEAFF,TGCGCCAGCAGTAGACAGAACATGAACACTGAAGCTTTCTTT,NA,TRBJ1-1,NA,TRBV23-1,14
CASGGGGSSYNEQFF,TGTGCCAGCGGGGGGGGCGGTAGCTCCTACAATGAGCAGTTCTTC,NA,TRBJ2-1,NA,TRBV2,15
CAWSASPGQPRNEQFF,TGTGCCTGGAGTGCAAGTCCGGGACAGCCCCGCAATGAGCAGTTCTTC,few,TRBJ2-1,TRBD1,TRBV30,16
CATRPGQLNTEAFF,TGTGCCACTCGACCCGGACAGCTAAACACTGAAGCTTTCTTT,NA,TRBJ1-1,NA,TRBV28,14
CASSRPGQGETQYF,TGCGCCAGCAGCCGACCGGGACAGGGGGAGACCCAGTACTTC,NA,TRBJ2-5,TRBD1,TRBV4-1,14
CSSSLGPGTDTQYF,TGTTCCAGCAGCTTAGGGCCAGGGACAGATACGCAGTATTTT,once,TRBJ2-3,NA,TRBV7-9,14
CASSLPELLSEQFF,TGTGCCAGCAGTTTACCCGAGCTACTTAGTGAGCAGTTCTTC,once,TRBJ2-1,NA,TRBV6-6,14
CASRADGTNQPQHF,TGCGCCAGCAGAGCGGACGGAACTAATCAGCCCCAGCATTTT,NA,TRBJ1-5,NA,TRBV4-1,14
CASSVVLQPSGSRLKNTGELFF,TGTGCCAGCAGCGTAGTGCTTCAACCTAGCGGGAGTCGATTGAAGAACACCGGGGAGCTGTTTTTT,NA,TRBJ2-2,TRBD2,TRBV9,22
CASSPEPGGGSTDTQYF,TGCGCCAGCAGCCCAGAGCCGGGAGGGGGAAGCACAGATACGCAGTATTTT,NA,TRBJ2-3,TRBD2,TRBV4-3,17
CASSGGLGSYNEQFF,TGCGCCAGCAGCGGGGGGTTAGGGTCCTACAATGAGCAGTTCTTC,NA,TRBJ2-1,NA,TRBV5-1,15
CASRGTGINEQFF,TGTGCCAGTAGGGGGACAGGGATCAATGAGCAGTTCTTC,NA,TRBJ2-1,TRBD1,TRBV19,13
CASSEVPGQGMNTEAFF,TGTGCCAGCAGTGAAGTTCCGGGGCAGGGGATGAACACTGAAGCTTTCTTT,NA,TRBJ1-1,NA,TRBV6-1,17
CASSPQAAGARDPQHF,TGTGCCAGCAGCCCGCAAGCCGCAGGGGCGCGAGACCCCCAGCATTTT,NA,TRBJ1-5,NA,TRBV7-2,16
CASTQTGTGGGGYTF,TGTGCCAGCACCCAAACCGGGACAGGCGGTGGCGGCTACACCTTC,NA,TRBJ1-2,TRBD1,TRBV25-1,15
CASGGRTGNEQFF,TGTGCCAGCGGCGGGAGGACTGGTAATGAGCAGTTCTTC,NA,TRBJ2-1,TRBD2,TRBV6-5,13
CALSGTPYNEQFF,TGTGCCTTATCCGGGACTCCCTACAATGAGCAGTTCTTC,NA,TRBJ2-1,NA,TRBV30,13
CSARSFNEQFF,TGCAGTGCTAGATCGTTCAATGAGCAGTTCTTC,few,TRBJ2-1,NA,TRBV20-1,11
CASSHGSSDTQYF,TGTGCCAGCAGTCACGGGAGTTCAGATACGCAGTATTTT,NA,TRBJ2-3,NA,TRBV7-2,13
CAIRIGSRNEQFF,TGTGCCATCCGGATCGGGAGCCGCAATGAGCAGTTCTTC,NA,TRBJ2-1,NA,TRBV10-3,13
CASSEFYGPTDNSYEQYF,TGTGCCAGCAGTGAATTCTACGGTCCGACAGACAACTCCTACGAGCAGTACTTC,NA,TRBJ2-7,NA,TRBV2,18
CASSPVAGFRTEAFF,TGTGCCAGCAGCCCCGTAGCAGGGTTCCGCACTGAAGCTTTCTTT,once,TRBJ1-1,NA,TRBV5-4,15
CASSPGGGDEQFF,TGTGCCAGCAGCCCGGGAGGGGGCGATGAGCAGTTCTTC,NA,TRBJ2-1,NA,TRBV7-3,13